Listed here are 7 T cell receptor beta chains from one sample, sequenced in a study of T-cell reconstitution after alpha-beta-depleted transplantation in children. During its preparation, the TCRbeta library received unique molecular identifiers. One entry per CDR3 protein, called by TCRdb with MiXCR from the PCR reads. Of about 230,000 distinct CDR3 sequences in the sample, 7.5% to 10% were seen once. The sample in question was PBMCs from the stem cell graft donor, obtained from the stem cell graft. These receptors originate from a human donor who donated a stem cell graft to a child with SCID.

Comment on this clonotype: A much larger clone sits a single nucleotide away, making a read error possible. V is TRBV4-2 and J is TRBJ2-1; TRBD2 might be the D (6 bases). Germline V lookup: CDR1 LGHNA, CDR2 YNFKEQ. The CDR3 contains 15 residues. CDR3 loop: CASSQGSGLYNKQFF. The CDR3 DNA reads as TGTGCCAGCAGCCAAGGTAGCGGCCTATACAATAAGCAGTTCTTC.

A remark on this clonotype: Since a much larger clone is just one base distant, this may be a read error. The genes are TRBV28 and TRBJ1-5; 9 bases fit TRBD1. The end of the DNA aligns better with TRBJ2-3, so the J call may be wrong. The germline gives CDR1 MDHEN, CDR2 SYDVKM. The CDR3 runs 15 residues. This CDR3 reads CASSFGQGFRQPQYF. CDR3 DNA sequence: TGTGCCAGCAGTTTTGGACAGGGGTTCCGTCAGCCCCAGTATTTT.

In this sample, this clonotype turned up many times. V gene TRBV7-3 combines with J gene TRBJ1-5; 7 nucleotides line up with TRBD1. With 5 bases clipped from V and 4 bases from J, the junction kept 14 bases outside the gene matches. Germline CDR1 SGHTA, CDR2 FQGTGA. This CDR3 is built from 17 residues. The chain's CDR3 is CASSVKNRGLWNQPQHF. CDR3 coding DNA: TGTGCCAGCAGCGTTAAAAATAGGGGGCTATGGAATCAGCCCCAGCATTTT.

In this sample, this clonotype turned up many times. The V gene is TRBV7-2, the J gene TRBJ2-5, with 9 nucleotides matching TRBD1. CDR3 length: 15 residues. The V and J ends lost 5 bases and 3 bases, in that order; junction bases with no gene match: 7. Looked up from germline, CDR1 is SGHTA and CDR2 is FQGNSA. This CDR3 reads CASSTPGTGKETQYF. Here the CDR3 DNA reads TGTGCCAGCAGCACCCCCGGGACAGGGAAAGAGACCCAGTACTTC.

In regard to this clonotype: One base away lies a much larger clone, so this may be a sequencing read error. The J gene is TRBJ2-2, the V gene TRBV5-1, with D possibly TRBD1 on 6 matching bases. The CDR3 is 19 residues long. Between the trimmed V and J ends, which lost 4 bases and 1 base, there was a span of 23 bases. Germline CDR1 SGHRS, CDR2 YFSETQ. The CDR3 DNA follows: TGCGCCAGCAGCGCACATCGGGACACAGCAAGGTTGAACACCGGGGAGCTGTTTTTT. It translates to CASSAHRDTARLNTGELFF. Filled out from reference TRBV5-1 and TRBJ2-2, the complete variable domain reads KAGVTQTPRYLIKTRGQQVTLSCSPISGHRSVSWYQQTPGQGLQFLFEYFSETQRNKGNFPGRFSGRQFSNSRSEMNVSTLELGDSALYLCASSAHRDTARLNTGELFFGEGSRLTVL.

This clonotype was seen at least ten times. This chain links TRBV7-2 with TRBJ2-2; 9 bases are a match to TRBD2. V trimming: 5 bases; J trimming: 5 bases; junction bases outside the gene matches: 9. Per germline, CDR1 SGHTA and CDR2 FQGNSA. The CDR3 has 16 amino acids. CDR3 region: CASSPLAGVGTGELFF. In DNA, the CDR3 is TGTGCCAGCAGCCCCTTAGCGGGGGTGGGGACCGGGGAGCTGTTTTTT. Using reference TRBV7-2 and TRBJ2-2 for the parts outside the CDR3, the full variable domain is GAGVSQSPSNKVTEKGKDVELRCDPISGHTALYWYRQSLGQGLEFLIYFQGNSAPDKSGLPSDRFSAERTGGSVSTLTIQRTQQEDSAVYLCASSPLAGVGTGELFFGEGSRLTVL.

This clonotype was detected ten times or more. V usage is TRBV10-3 and J usage is TRBJ1-1, with D tentatively TRBD1 (6 bases). Germline lookup yields CDR1 ENHRY and CDR2 SYGVKD. The CDR3 is 13 residues long. V was cut by 6 bases and J by 5 bases, with 13 bases left in between. The CDR3 sequence is CAISTGRGTEAFF. The CDR3 DNA is TGTGCCATCAGCACAGGAAGGGGGACTGAAGCTTTCTTT.